This T cell receptor beta chain emerged from a study of blood T cell repertoires in COVID-19. Whole-study context: Both acute and convalescent COVID-19 samples were obtained from the United States, Italy and Spain. Sample material is recorded as cDNA or gDNA derived from T cells, B-cell-depleted T cells, or PBMCs.

Germline V lookup: CDR1 MDHEN, CDR2 SYDVKM. Trimming left V 5 bases short and J 5 bases short, with 10 bases between. There are 12 residues in the CDR3. Produced via immunoSEQ multiplex PCR; TCRdb's table is partial and in-frame only. In the table there are under 150,000 clones, roughly 89% of which are singletons. The TCR originated in a woman between 40 and 55 years old with acute or convalescent COVID-19. The rearrangement uses TRBV28 and TRBJ2-7; D is ambiguous. Material for sequencing was peripheral blood. The CDR3 here is CASSALQHEQYF. The CDR3 nucleotides are TGTGCCAGCAGTGCCCTACAGCACGAGCAGTACTTC.